The source of this TCR beta chain is a study of OX40 agonist ivuxolimab in advanced cancers. The germline V and J ends were trimmed by 1 base and 7 bases, with 16 bases remaining between them. The CDR3 sequence is 15 residues long. Per germline, CDR1 LNHNV and CDR2 YYDKDF (reference sequence). The repertoire was sequenced with immunoSEQ multiplex PCR; TCRdb's copy has only in-frame clones and lacks some. Here the sample spans more than 25,000 clones, 84% being singletons. This receptor was identified in an adult with an advanced solid tumor such as melanoma, head and neck, liver or kidney cancer. The sample was CD4+ or CD8+ T cells sorted from blood, taken in a trial of the OX40 agonist ivuxolimab. This chain uses TRBV15 with TRBJ1-2, with D maybe TRBD1 (6 bases). In nucleotides, the CDR3 is TGTGCCACCAGCAGAGGAACGTCGGGGGCGGCTGGCTACACCTTC. The encoded protein is CATSRGTSGAAGYTF.